This T cell receptor (beta chain) was profiled in a study of identical twins' blood T cells. Study results and limitations: Each donor's most abundant TCRbeta clonotypes shared more CDR3 sequences with her twin than unrelated donors.

V was trimmed by 4 bases and J by 10 bases, leaving 19 bases between them. The CDR3 runs 14 residues. Germline CDR1 MNHEY, CDR2 SVGEGT. Likely shared infections and vaccines: all three twin pairs were reared together. Sample barcodes were added at both library ends during cDNA synthesis. One entry per CDR3 protein results from TCRdb running MiXCR on the 5' RACE reads. This sample yields 300,000 to 450,000 distinct CDR3 sequences, of which approximately 30% are seen a single time; roughly 5.5% belongs to the top ten. This clonotype has a handful of counts. The antigen is undetermined. The chain couples TRBV6-2 or TRBV6-3 to TRBJ1-1; D not resolved. The clonotype originates from a woman aged 18 to 49 in good health. Sequences were obtained from PBMCs. The CDR3 reads CASSSPMSGWGAFF. CDR3 bases: TGTGCCAGCAGTTCCCCAATGTCGGGATGGGGAGCTTTCTTT.